This T cell receptor (beta chain) originates from a study of T cell clonotyping in hematopoietic cell transplantation. Regarding the study as a whole: Higher Inverse Simpson Index values in graft donor and pretransplant recipient predicted broader posttransplant TCR diversity.

A remark on this clone: Its antigen is currently unknown.

Using immunoSEQ multiplex PCR, the repertoire was profiled, and TCRdb retains in-frame clones only, with some absent. The sample gives tens of thousands of clones, 90% to 97% of which show up once; roughly 1.5% is in the top ten. V was pared by 4 bases and J by 5 bases, with 9 bases between. There are 13 residues in the CDR3. Germline loops: CDR1 SNHLY, CDR2 FYNNEI. Specified time point: recipient sample about 28 days before transplant, after cytoreduction. The J gene is TRBJ2-1, the V gene TRBV2, with D uncertain. Sequenced here: peripheral blood mononuclear cells, sampled before stem cell transplant. The sequence derives from a woman aged 45-65 years with acute myeloid leukemia. Some clones in this sample may be carry-over from other donors' samples. CDR3: CASSGRPDNEQFF. The CDR3 nucleotides read TGTGCCAGCAGTGGCCGGCCAGACAATGAGCAGTTCTTC. The variable domain in full, with the rest retrieved from reference TRBV2 and TRBJ2-1, is EPEVTQTPSHQVTQMGQEVILRCVPISNHLYFYWYRQILGQKVEFLVSFYNNEISEKSEIFDDQFSVERPDGSNFTLKIRSTKLEDSAMYFCASSGRPDNEQFFGPGTRLTVL.